This TCR beta chain appears in the sequencing data of a study of tumor-infiltrating lymphocytes in primary liver carcinoma. Study context: Patients were both men and women, whose ages ran from 30 to 69 years.

This CDR3 spans 14 amino acids. Trimming removed 7 bases from V and 6 bases from J, with 19 bases in between. Germline V gene data show CDR1 as SGHRS and CDR2 as YFSETQ. General study findings and limits: Top clones occupying all five tumor regions numbered only about 7-24%.

As to this clonotype: Its antigen remains unknown.

Making TCR beta cDNA involved 400 to 600 ng total RNA and a constant-region primer. Libraries for TCR beta were built through three nested multiplex PCR rounds, which together made up a slightly modified ARM-PCR procedure. Each of the first two PCR rounds ran roughly 10 cycles with TRBV1-TRBV30 forward and C-beta reverse primers. TCRdb re-called the multiplex PCR reads through MiXCR, storing one row per CDR3 protein. The sample comprises approximately 190,000 distinct CDR3 sequences, over 80% of which are singletons, and around 18% rests with the top ten. The source material, roughly 18-31 mg of unsorted bulk tissue, was used to co-extract RNA and DNA. Patients had chronic HBV infection and were treatment-naive.

The receptor was derived from a man aged 40-49 years with primary liver carcinoma and hepatitis B virus infection. The sequenced sample was tumor tissue from primary liver carcinoma. This sequence joins TRBV5-1 and TRBJ1-2; D is unclear. CDR3 nucleotide sequence: TGCGCCAGCGGCCCTTGGATAGGGAGCGATGGCTACACCTTC. Protein product: CASGPWIGSDGYTF.